This TCR beta chain was sequenced for a study of cytomegalovirus exposure and HLA in healthy donors. CDR1 and CDR2 from the germline V gene are GTSNPN and SVGIG (reference sequence). The junction had 25 bases not matched to a gene; V was cut back by 5 bases and J by 2 bases. This CDR3 is 20 amino acids long. This clone has just one count. The method was immunoSEQ multiplex PCR; TCRdb's version includes in-frame clones alone and lacks a portion of them. The data hold just over 80,000 clones, with approximately 96% observed a single time. The chain has TRBV30 and TRBJ2-7; 9 bases align to TRBD1. The sequenced material came from PBMCs. The source of this sequence is a woman younger than 30 in good health and CMV-seronegative. CDR3 bases: TGTGCCTGGGAAAAAGAAGGGTTGGGACAGGGAACTCCCTCGCCCTACGAGCAGTACTTC. Protein product: CAWEKEGLGQGTPSPYEQYF.